This T cell receptor beta chain was profiled in a study of T cells in Graves' hyperthyroidism and ophthalmopathy. Clinicians diagnosed patients from clinical symptoms, serum thyroxine and TRAb, thyroid ultrasound and orbital computed tomography. There are many counts of this clonotype. Its antigen remains unknown. Findings and limits, study-wide: Most thyroid clonotypes that were expanded above 0.001 also turned up in blood.

The CDR3 regions of TCR beta were amplified from RNA transcripts. With the HTBI primer set, the TCR CDR3 went through a first round of RT-PCR. One entry per CDR3 protein, called by TCRdb with MiXCR from the multiplex PCR reads. The table has about 600,000 distinct CDR3 sequences, more than 13% seen once. The V end was cut by 3 bases, the J end by 3 bases, with 15 bases between. The CDR3 sequence is 14 residues long. The V gene's germline CDR1 is DFQATT and CDR2 SNEGSKA (reference sequence). The sequence was obtained from a woman aged 18-29 years with Graves' ophthalmopathy. This chain links TRBV20-1 with TRBJ2-7; TRBD2 might be the D (5 bases). Sequenced material: blood. CDR3 sequence reads: CSASGNTEIYEQYF. In DNA form, the CDR3 reads TGCAGTGCTAGCGGGAATACGGAAATCTACGAGCAGTACTTC.